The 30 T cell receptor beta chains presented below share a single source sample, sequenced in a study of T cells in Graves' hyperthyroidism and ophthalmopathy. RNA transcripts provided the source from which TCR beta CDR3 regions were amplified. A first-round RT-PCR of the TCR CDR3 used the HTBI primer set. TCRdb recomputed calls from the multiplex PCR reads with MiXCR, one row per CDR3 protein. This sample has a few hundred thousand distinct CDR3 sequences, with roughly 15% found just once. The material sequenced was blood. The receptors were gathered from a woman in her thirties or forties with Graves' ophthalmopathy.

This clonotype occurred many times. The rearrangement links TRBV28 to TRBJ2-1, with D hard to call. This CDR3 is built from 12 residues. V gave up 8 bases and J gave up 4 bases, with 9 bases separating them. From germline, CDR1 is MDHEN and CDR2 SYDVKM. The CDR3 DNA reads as TGTGCCAGCTCCCCCCAATACAATGAGCAGTTCTTC. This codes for CASSPQYNEQFF.

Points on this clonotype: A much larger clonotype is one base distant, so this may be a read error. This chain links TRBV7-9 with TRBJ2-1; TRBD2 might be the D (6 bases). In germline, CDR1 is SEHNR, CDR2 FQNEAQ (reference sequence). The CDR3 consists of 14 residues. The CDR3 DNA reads TGTGCCAGCAACCCGGCTAGCGCGAGGAATGGGCAGTTCTTC. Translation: CASNPASARNGQFF.

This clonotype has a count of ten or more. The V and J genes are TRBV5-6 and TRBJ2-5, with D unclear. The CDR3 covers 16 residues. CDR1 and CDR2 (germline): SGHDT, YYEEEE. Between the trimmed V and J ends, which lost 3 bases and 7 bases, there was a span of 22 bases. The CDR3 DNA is TGTGCCAGCAGCTCGGTGAACGGAATGGGATCTGGGACCCAGTACTTC. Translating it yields CASSSVNGMGSGTQYF. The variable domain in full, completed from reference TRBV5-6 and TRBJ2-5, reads DAGVTQSPTHLIKTRGQQVTLRCSPKSGHDTVSWYQQALGQGPQFIFQYYEEEERQRGNFPDRFSGHQFPNYSSELNVNALLLGDSALYLCASSSVNGMGSGTQYFGPGTRLLVL.

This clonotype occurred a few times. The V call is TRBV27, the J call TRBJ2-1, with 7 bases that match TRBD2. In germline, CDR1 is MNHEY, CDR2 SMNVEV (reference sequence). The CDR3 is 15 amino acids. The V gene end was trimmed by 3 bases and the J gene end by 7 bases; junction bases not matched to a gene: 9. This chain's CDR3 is CASSLEGGPRNEQFF. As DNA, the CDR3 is TGTGCCAGCAGTTTGGAGGGAGGGCCACGGAATGAGCAGTTCTTC.

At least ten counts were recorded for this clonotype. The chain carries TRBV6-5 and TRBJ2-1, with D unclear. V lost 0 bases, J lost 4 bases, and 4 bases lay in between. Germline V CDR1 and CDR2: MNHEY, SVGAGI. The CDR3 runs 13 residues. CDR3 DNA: TGTGCCAGCAGTTACTCGGGATACAATGAGCAGTTCTTC. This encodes CASSYSGYNEQFF.

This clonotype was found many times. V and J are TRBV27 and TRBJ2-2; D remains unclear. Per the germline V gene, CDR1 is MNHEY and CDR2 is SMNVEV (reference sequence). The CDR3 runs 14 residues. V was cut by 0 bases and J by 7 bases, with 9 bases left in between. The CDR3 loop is CASSLSWAGGELFF. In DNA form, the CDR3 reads TGTGCCAGCAGTTTATCCTGGGCCGGCGGGGAGCTGTTTTTT.

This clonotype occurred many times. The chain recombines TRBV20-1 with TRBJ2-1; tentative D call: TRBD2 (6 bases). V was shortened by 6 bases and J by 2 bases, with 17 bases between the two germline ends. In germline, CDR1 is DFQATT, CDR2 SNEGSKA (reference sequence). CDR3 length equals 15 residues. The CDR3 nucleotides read TGCAGTGCAACAATGCGGGGCGGCCCCTACAATGAGCAGTTCTTC. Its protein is CSATMRGGPYNEQFF.

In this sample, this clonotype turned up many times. The chain's CDR3 is CASSLLLGSQETQYF. In DNA, the CDR3 is TGTGCCAGCAGTTTATTACTAGGCAGTCAAGAGACCCAGTACTTC. The chain has TRBV12-3 or TRBV12-4 and TRBJ2-5, with a tentative D call TRBD2 (5 bases). V lost 2 bases, J lost 2 bases, and 12 bases lay in between. The CDR3 runs 15 residues.

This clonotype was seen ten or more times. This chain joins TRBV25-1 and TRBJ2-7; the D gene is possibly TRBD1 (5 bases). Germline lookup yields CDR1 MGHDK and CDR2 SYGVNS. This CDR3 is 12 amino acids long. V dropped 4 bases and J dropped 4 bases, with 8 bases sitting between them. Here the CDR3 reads CASSGTGYEQYF. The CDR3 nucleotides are TGTGCCAGCAGTGGAACAGGATACGAGCAGTACTTC.

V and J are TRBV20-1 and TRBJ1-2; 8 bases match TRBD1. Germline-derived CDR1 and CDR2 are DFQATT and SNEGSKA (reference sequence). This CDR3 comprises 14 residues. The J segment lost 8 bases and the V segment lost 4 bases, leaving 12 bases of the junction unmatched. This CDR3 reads CSATGQGRERGYTF. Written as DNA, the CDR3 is TGCAGTGCTACCGGACAGGGCCGGGAGAGGGGCTACACCTTC.

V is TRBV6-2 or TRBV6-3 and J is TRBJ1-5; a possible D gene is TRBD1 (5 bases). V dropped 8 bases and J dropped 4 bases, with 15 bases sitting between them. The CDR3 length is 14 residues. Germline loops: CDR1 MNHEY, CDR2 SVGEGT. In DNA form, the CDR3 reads TGTGCCAGCCGACCGGACACGCTTAATCAGCCCCAGCATTTT. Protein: CASRPDTLNQPQHF.

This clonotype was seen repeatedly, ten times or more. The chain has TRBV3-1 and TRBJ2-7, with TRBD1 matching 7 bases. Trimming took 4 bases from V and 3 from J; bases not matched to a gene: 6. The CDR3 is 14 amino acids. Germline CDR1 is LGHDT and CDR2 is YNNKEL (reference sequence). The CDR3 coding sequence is TGTGCCAGCAGCCTTACAGGGGTCGACTACGAGCAGTACTTC. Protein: CASSLTGVDYEQYF.

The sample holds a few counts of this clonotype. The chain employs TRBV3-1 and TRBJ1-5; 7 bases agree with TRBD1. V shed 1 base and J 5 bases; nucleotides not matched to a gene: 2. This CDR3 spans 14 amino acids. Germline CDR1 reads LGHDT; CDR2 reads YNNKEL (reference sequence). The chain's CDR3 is CASSQATGDQPQHF. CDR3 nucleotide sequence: TGTGCCAGCAGCCAAGCCACAGGGGATCAGCCCCAGCATTTT.

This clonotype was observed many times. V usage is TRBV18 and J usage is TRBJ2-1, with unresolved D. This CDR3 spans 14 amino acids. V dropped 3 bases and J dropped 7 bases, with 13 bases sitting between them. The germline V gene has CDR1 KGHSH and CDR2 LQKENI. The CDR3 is CASSPSAVVNEQFF. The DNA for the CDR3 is TGTGCCAGCTCACCGAGCGCGGTGGTGAATGAGCAGTTCTTC.

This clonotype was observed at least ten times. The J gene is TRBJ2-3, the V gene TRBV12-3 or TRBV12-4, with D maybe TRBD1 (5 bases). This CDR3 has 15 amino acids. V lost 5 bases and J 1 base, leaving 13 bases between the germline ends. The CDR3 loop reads CASSPGWPRTDTQYF. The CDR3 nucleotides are TGTGCCAGCAGTCCAGGGTGGCCGCGCACAGATACGCAGTATTTT.

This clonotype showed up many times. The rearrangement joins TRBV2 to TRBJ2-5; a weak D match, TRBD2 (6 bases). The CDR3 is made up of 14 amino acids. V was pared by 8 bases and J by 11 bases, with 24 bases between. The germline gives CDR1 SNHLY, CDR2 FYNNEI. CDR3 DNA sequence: TGTGCCAGCGGGGGAGGACCCCTGCCCTGGTTTCAGTACTTC. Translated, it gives CASGGGPLPWFQYF.

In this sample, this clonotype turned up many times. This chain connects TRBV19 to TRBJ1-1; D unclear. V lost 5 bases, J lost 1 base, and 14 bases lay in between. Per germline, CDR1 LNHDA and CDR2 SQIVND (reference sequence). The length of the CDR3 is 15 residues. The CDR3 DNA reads TGTGCCAGTAGTGCCACTCGGGAGGCGAACACTGAAGCTTTCTTT. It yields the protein CASSATREANTEAFF.

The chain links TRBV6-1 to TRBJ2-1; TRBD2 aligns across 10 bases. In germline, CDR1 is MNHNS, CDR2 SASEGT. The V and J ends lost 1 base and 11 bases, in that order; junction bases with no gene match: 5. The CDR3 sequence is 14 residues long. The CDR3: CASSEGTSGVKQFF. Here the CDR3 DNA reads TGTGCCAGCAGTGAAGGCACTAGCGGGGTGAAGCAGTTCTTC.

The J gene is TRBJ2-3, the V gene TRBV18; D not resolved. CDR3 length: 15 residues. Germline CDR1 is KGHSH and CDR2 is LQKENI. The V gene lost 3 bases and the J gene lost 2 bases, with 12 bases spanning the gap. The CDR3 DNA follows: TGTGCCAGCTCACCGGGGTTCTCGGTCACAGATACGCAGTATTTT. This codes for CASSPGFSVTDTQYF.

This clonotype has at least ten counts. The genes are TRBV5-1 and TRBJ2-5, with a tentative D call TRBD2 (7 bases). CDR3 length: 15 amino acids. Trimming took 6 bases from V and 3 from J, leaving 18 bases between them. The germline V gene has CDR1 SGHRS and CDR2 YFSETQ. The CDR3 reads CASTLRGGVEETQYF. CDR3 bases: TGCGCCAGCACTCTGCGCGGGGGCGTCGAAGAGACCCAGTACTTC.

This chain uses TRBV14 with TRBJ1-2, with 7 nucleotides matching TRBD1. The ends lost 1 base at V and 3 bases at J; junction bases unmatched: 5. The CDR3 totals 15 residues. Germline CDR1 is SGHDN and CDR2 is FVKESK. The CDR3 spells CASSQGPDRDYGYTF. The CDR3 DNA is TGTGCCAGCAGCCAAGGACCCGACAGGGACTATGGCTACACCTTC.

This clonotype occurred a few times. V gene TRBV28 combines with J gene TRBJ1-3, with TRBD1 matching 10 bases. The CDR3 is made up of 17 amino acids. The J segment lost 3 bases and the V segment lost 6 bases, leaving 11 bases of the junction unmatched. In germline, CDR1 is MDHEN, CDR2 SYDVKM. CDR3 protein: CASRTPLGQGGGNTIYF. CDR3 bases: TGTGCCAGCAGGACCCCCTTAGGACAGGGGGGTGGAAACACCATATATTTT.

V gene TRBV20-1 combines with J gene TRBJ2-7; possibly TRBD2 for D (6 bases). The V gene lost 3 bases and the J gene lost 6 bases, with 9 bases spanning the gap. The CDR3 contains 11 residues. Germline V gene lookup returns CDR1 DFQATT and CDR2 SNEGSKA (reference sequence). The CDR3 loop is CSASGGVEQYF. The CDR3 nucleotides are TGCAGTGCTAGTGGAGGGGTCGAGCAGTACTTC.

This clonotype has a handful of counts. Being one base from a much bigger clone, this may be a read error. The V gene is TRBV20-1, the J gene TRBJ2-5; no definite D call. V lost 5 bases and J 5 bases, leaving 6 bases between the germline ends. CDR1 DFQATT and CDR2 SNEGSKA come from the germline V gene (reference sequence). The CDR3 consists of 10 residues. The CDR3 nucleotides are TGCAGTGCTCTTCTGGAGACCCAGTACTTC. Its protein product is CSALLETQYF.

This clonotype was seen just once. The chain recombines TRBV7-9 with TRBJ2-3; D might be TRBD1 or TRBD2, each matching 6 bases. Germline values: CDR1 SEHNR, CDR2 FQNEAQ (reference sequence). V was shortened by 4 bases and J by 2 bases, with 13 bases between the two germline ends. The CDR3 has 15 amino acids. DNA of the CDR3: TGTGCCAGCAGCTCTACGGAGGGGGACACAGATACGCAGTATTTT. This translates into CASSSTEGDTDTQYF.

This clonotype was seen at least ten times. The CDR3 loop reads CASSPKPPTEAFF. Written as DNA, the CDR3 is TGTGCCAGCAGCCCCAAGCCCCCAACTGAAGCTTTCTTT. This chain uses TRBV3-1 with TRBJ1-1; D unclear. Germline V lookup: CDR1 LGHDT, CDR2 YNNKEL (reference sequence). The ends were cut back, 4 bases at V and 5 bases at J, with 11 bases in the middle. This CDR3 comprises 13 residues.

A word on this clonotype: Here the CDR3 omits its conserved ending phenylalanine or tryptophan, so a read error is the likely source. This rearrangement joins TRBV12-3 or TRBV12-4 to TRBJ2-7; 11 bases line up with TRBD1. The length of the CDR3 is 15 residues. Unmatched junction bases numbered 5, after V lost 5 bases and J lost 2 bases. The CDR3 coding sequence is TGTGCCAGCAGTACAAGGACAGGGGGCGCCTACGAGCAGTACCTC. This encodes CASSTRTGGAYEQYL.

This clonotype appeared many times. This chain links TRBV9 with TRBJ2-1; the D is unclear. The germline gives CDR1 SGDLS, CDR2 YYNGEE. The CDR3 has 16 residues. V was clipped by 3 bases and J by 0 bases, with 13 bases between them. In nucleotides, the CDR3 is TGTGCCAGCAGCGGGGGTCTGGGCGGCTCCTACAATGAGCAGTTCTTC. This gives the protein CASSGGLGGSYNEQFF.

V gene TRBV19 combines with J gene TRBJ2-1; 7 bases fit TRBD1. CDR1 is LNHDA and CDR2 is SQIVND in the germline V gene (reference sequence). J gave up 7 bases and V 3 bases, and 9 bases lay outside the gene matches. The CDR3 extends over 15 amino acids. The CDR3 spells CASSMVGTERNEQFF. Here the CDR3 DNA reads TGTGCCAGTAGTATGGTGGGGACAGAGCGGAATGAGCAGTTCTTC.

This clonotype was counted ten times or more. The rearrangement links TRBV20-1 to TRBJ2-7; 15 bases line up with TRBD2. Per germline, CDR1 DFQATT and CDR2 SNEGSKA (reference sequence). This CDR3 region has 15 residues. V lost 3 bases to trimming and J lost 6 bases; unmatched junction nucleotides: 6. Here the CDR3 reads CSARSGLAGGREQYF. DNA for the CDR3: TGCAGTGCTAGGTCGGGACTAGCGGGAGGCCGCGAGCAGTACTTC.